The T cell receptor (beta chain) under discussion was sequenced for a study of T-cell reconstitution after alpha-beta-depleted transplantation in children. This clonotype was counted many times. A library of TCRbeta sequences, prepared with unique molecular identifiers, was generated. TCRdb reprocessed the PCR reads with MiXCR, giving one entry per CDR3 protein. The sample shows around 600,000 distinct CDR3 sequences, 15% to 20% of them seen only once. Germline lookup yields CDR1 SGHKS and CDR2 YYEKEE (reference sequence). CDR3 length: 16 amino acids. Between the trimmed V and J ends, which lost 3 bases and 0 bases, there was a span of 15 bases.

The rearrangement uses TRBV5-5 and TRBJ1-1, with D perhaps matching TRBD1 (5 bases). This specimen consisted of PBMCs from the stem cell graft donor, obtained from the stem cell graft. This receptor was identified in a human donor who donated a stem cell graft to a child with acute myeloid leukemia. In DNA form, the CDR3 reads TGTGCCAGCAGCTGGGGGTCGTTAAATATGAACACTGAAGCTTTCTTT. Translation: CASSWGSLNMNTEAFF.